These 24 T cell receptor beta chains were sequenced from one sample in a study of T-cell reconstitution after alpha-beta-depleted transplantation in children. Construction of the TCRbeta library involved unique molecular identifiers. TCRdb processed the PCR reads anew with MiXCR; each CDR3 protein has one entry. The table includes about 980,000 distinct CDR3 sequences, around 30% detected once. This specimen consisted of PBMCs, mostly from graft donor cells, obtained 360 days after TCRalphabeta/CD19-depleted stem cell transplant. The receptors derive from a boy under two years old who had a stem cell transplant for SCID, so the T cells may come from the graft donor.

This clonotype was observed a handful of times. This chain connects TRBV29-1 to TRBJ2-2; no firm D call. Between the trimmed V and J ends, which lost 4 bases and 6 bases, there was a span of 6 bases. The CDR3 sequence is 11 residues long. Germline V gives CDR1 SQVTM, CDR2 ANQGSEA. CDR3 nucleotide sequence: TGCAGCGTTGGGTCCGCCGGGGAGCTGTTTTTT. This codes for CSVGSAGELFF.

The chain joins TRBV12-3 or TRBV12-4 to TRBJ2-1; D possibly corresponds to TRBD1 (6 bases). The CDR3 is 15 residues long. Trimming removed 5 bases at V and 4 bases at J, with 15 bases between. The CDR3 sequence is CASSRGGPLYNEQFF. The CDR3 region has the DNA TGTGCCAGCAGTAGAGGGGGACCCCTATACAATGAGCAGTTCTTC.

This clonotype was detected only a few times. The rearrangement links TRBV7-2 to TRBJ2-5; D is unresolved. Germline CDR1 reads SGHTA; CDR2 reads FQGNSA. CDR3 length: 12 amino acids. Trimming shortened V by 5 bases and J by 0 bases, and 4 bases separated the two germline ends. CDR3 protein: CASSRHQETQYF. The CDR3 coding sequence is TGTGCCAGCAGCAGACACCAAGAGACCCAGTACTTC.

This clonotype has more than one count but fewer than ten. This chain joins TRBV4-3 and TRBJ2-1, with 7 bases lining up with TRBD1. The V and J ends lost 1 base and 7 bases, in that order; junction bases with no gene match: 10. This CDR3 spans 16 amino acids. Germline assignment: CDR1 LGHNA and CDR2 YSLEER. Here the CDR3 reads CASSQAGTENPNEQFF. The CDR3 nucleotides read TGCGCCAGCAGCCAAGCAGGGACAGAGAATCCTAATGAGCAGTTCTTC.

This rearrangement joins TRBV19 to TRBJ2-2, with D unresolved. V was pared by 7 bases and J by 7 bases, with 13 bases between. The germline gives CDR1 LNHDA, CDR2 SQIVND (reference sequence). This CDR3 has 13 residues. The CDR3 region is CASKRLGIGELFF. The DNA for the CDR3 is TGTGCCAGTAAACGTCTAGGAATCGGGGAGCTGTTTTTT. Combining the CDR3 with reference TRBV19 and TRBJ2-2 gives the whole variable domain DGGITQSPKYLFRKEGQNVTLSCEQNLNHDAMYWYRQDPGQGLRLIYYSQIVNDFQKGDIAEGYSVSREKKESFPLTVTSAQKNPTAFYLCASKRLGIGELFFGEGSRLTVL.

This clonotype appeared a few times. The V gene is TRBV9, the J gene TRBJ2-1; 9 bases map to TRBD1. The V and J ends lost 0 bases and 5 bases, in that order; junction bases with no gene match: 9. The CDR3 totals 17 residues. Germline V gene sequence: CDR1 SGDLS, CDR2 YYNGEE. The DNA for the CDR3 is TGTGCCAGCAGCGTAGGCGTAAGAGGGACAGGGAACAATGAGCAGTTCTTC. As protein: CASSVGVRGTGNNEQFF.

Ten or more counts support this clonotype. This chain joins TRBV12-3 or TRBV12-4 and TRBJ1-5, with D possibly being TRBD1 (6 bases). V gave up 3 bases and J gave up 7 bases, with 10 bases separating them. The CDR3 length is 13 residues. CDR3 region: CASSFGGGQPQHF. The CDR3 nucleotides are TGTGCCAGCAGTTTTGGAGGGGGGCAGCCCCAGCATTTT.

In this sample, this clonotype turned up many times. V gene TRBV4-3 combines with J gene TRBJ1-4; D may be TRBD1 (5 bases). V was clipped by 0 bases and J by 0 bases, with 8 bases between them. CDR3 length: 16 residues. Looked up from germline, CDR1 is LGHNA and CDR2 is YSLEER. In DNA form, the CDR3 reads TGCGCCAGCAGCCAAGAAACAGGCGCAACTAATGAAAAACTGTTTTTT. This sequence encodes CASSQETGATNEKLFF.

For the CDR3, the DNA is TGTGCCAGCAGTTACACAAGGACAGGGGGATCCTACGAGCAGTACTTC. This sequence encodes CASSYTRTGGSYEQYF. J is TRBJ2-7 and V is TRBV6-5; 10 bases fit TRBD1. Per germline, CDR1 MNHEY and CDR2 SVGAGI. The CDR3 has 16 residues. The J segment lost 1 base and the V segment lost 2 bases, leaving 5 bases of the junction unmatched.

This clonotype was recorded a few times. The chain uses TRBV9 and TRBJ2-1; D remains unclear. Germline V CDR1 and CDR2: SGDLS, YYNGEE. The CDR3 covers 16 residues. Trimming removed 0 bases from V and 3 bases from J, with 13 bases in between. The CDR3 reads CASSVAVGPYYNEQFF. The CDR3 DNA reads TGTGCCAGCAGCGTAGCTGTGGGCCCGTACTACAATGAGCAGTTCTTC.

The chain couples TRBV6-1 to TRBJ2-1; 13 bases align to TRBD2. This CDR3 spans 15 amino acids. Germline V gene data show CDR1 as MNHNS and CDR2 as SASEGT. J lost 12 bases, V lost 5 bases, and 10 bases had no gene match. As DNA, the CDR3 is TGTGCCAGCAGTAGCTCCGGAACTAGCGGGGGGGGGCAGTTCTTC. Its translation: CASSSSGTSGGGQFF.

This clonotype has just a few counts. V is TRBV28 and J is TRBJ1-5; D might be TRBD1 (6 bases). The CDR3 consists of 12 residues. The germline gives CDR1 MDHEN, CDR2 SYDVKM. With 11 bases removed from V and 4 bases from J, the gap between germline ends came to 12 bases. The CDR3 is CAVFRGNQPQHF. DNA of the CDR3: TGTGCCGTATTCAGGGGTAATCAGCCCCAGCATTTT.

A few counts support this clonotype. The chain uses TRBV7-9 and TRBJ1-2; no definite D call. The CDR3 is 15 amino acids. V lost 5 bases to trimming and J lost 7 bases, with 20 bases between them. From germline, CDR1 is SEHNR and CDR2 FQNEAQ (reference sequence). In DNA, the CDR3 is TGTGCCAGCAGCCAAGGACCGATCCTCTGGGGTGGCTACACCTTC. Protein sequence: CASSQGPILWGGYTF.

V usage is TRBV27 and J usage is TRBJ1-1; D is undetermined. Per the germline V gene, CDR1 is MNHEY and CDR2 is SMNVEV (reference sequence). Trimming took 3 bases from V and 1 from J, leaving 9 bases between them. The CDR3 covers 14 residues. CDR3 DNA sequence: TGTGCCAGCAGTTTTTTTTCAGGGAACACTGAAGCTTTCTTT. Protein sequence: CASSFFSGNTEAFF.

The genes are TRBV3-1 and TRBJ1-1; D is perhaps TRBD1 (5 bases). This CDR3 contains 14 residues. V dropped 4 bases and J dropped 5 bases, with 14 bases sitting between them. Germline CDR1 LGHDT, CDR2 YNNKEL (reference sequence). In nucleotides, the CDR3 is TGTGCCAGCAGCCCTGGGGGGGGGAGGACTGAAGCTTTCTTT. Protein product: CASSPGGGRTEAFF.

The rearrangement joins TRBV7-7 to TRBJ2-2, with 7 bases lining up with TRBD1. Germline V lookup: CDR1 SSHAT, CDR2 FNYEAQ (reference sequence). This CDR3 comprises 15 residues. V shed 3 bases and J 4 bases; nucleotides not matched to a gene: 5. For the CDR3, the DNA is TGTGCCAGCAGCTTCAAGGGGGCGGGCACCGGGGAGCTGTTTTTT. This sequence encodes CASSFKGAGTGELFF.

V usage is TRBV11-2 and J usage is TRBJ2-2, with a tentative D call TRBD2 (6 bases). The germline V and J ends were trimmed by 2 bases and 1 base, with 14 bases remaining between them. This CDR3 comprises 17 residues. Germline CDR1 reads SGHAT; CDR2 reads FQNNGV. The CDR3 sequence is CASSLPGGGGNTGELFF. CDR3 bases: TGTGCCAGCAGCTTACCCGGGGGTGGGGGGAACACCGGGGAGCTGTTTTTT. Combining the CDR3 with reference TRBV11-2 and TRBJ2-2 gives the whole variable domain EAGVAQSPRYKIIEKRQSVAFWCNPISGHATLYWYQQILGQGPKLLIQFQNNGVVDDSQLPKDRFSAERLKGVDSTLKIQPAKLEDSAVYLCASSLPGGGGNTGELFFGEGSRLTVL.

The chain has TRBV27 and TRBJ1-3; D is uncertain. Germline assignment: CDR1 MNHEY and CDR2 SMNVEV (reference sequence). This CDR3 spans 14 amino acids. Trimming took 4 bases from V and 0 from J, leaving 7 bases between them. CDR3 sequence: CASSSAGSGNTIYF. CDR3 bases: TGTGCCAGCAGTTCGGCCGGCTCTGGAAACACCATATATTTT.

The V call is TRBV4-3, the J call TRBJ2-2, with D maybe TRBD2 (6 bases). V lost 7 bases and J lost 4, with 16 bases in between. The germline V gene has CDR1 LGHNA and CDR2 YSLEER. The CDR3 consists of 15 residues. The CDR3 sequence: CASTIRAGTTGELFF. Here the CDR3 DNA reads TGCGCCAGCACCATACGGGCGGGGACCACCGGGGAGCTGTTTTTT.

This clonotype has just a few counts. The chain has TRBV20-1 and TRBJ2-3; TRBD1 might be the D (8 bases). V gave up 5 bases and J gave up 10 bases, with 16 bases separating them. CDR1 DFQATT and CDR2 SNEGSKA come from the germline V gene (reference sequence). The CDR3 sequence is 12 residues long. CDR3 nucleotides: TGCAGTGCTGGACAGGGAGGGATCTCGCAGTATTTT. This translates into CSAGQGGISQYF.

The CDR3 DNA sequence: TGTGCCAGCAGTACCGGGACAGTCGGCAATCAGCCCCAGCATTTT. Translated: CASSTGTVGNQPQHF. This chain joins TRBV28 and TRBJ1-5; 7 bases align to TRBD1. The V gene end was trimmed by 5 bases and the J gene end by 2 bases; junction bases not matched to a gene: 6. Germline lookup yields CDR1 MDHEN and CDR2 SYDVKM. The CDR3 has 15 amino acids.

This clonotype was detected many times. J is TRBJ1-1 and V is TRBV12-3 or TRBV12-4, with D perhaps TRBD1 (5 bases). V was pared by 3 bases and J by 0 bases, with 8 bases between. The CDR3 spans 14 residues. The CDR3 nucleotides are TGTGCCAGCAGTTTTAAGGGGATGAACACTGAAGCTTTCTTT. Its protein is CASSFKGMNTEAFF.

This clonotype has a count of ten or more. This chain links TRBV12-3 or TRBV12-4 with TRBJ2-1; D remains ambiguous. This CDR3 has 15 amino acids. The germline V and J ends were trimmed by 5 bases and 0 bases, with 11 bases remaining between them. The CDR3 protein is CASSRTLSSYNEQFF. Here the CDR3 DNA reads TGTGCCAGCAGTCGAACATTGAGCTCCTACAATGAGCAGTTCTTC.

The chain couples TRBV4-3 to TRBJ1-5; D ambiguous. The CDR3 is 19 amino acids. Germline V gives CDR1 LGHNA, CDR2 YSLEER. Trimming shortened V by 1 base and J by 1 base, and 20 bases separated the two germline ends. CDR3 region: CASSQVARSGGWSNQPQHF. In DNA form, the CDR3 reads TGCGCCAGCAGCCAAGTTGCCCGATCCGGAGGTTGGAGCAATCAGCCCCAGCATTTT.